A single sample is the source of the 32 T cell receptor beta chains below, sequenced in a study of T cell clusters in autoimmune cytopenias. TRB rearrangements were amplified by touch-down multiplex PCR with mixed TRB-A/B primers. One entry per CDR3 protein, without DNA, is what TCRdb gives after re-calling the multiplex PCR reads. The table counts fewer than 8,500 distinct CDR3 sequences; 9.9% lies in the top ten. Some 38,000 genome equivalents of blood DNA were amplified for TRB. These same records also appear under a second study, on T cell repertoires in aging, cancer and after chemotherapy.

Sequencing used peripheral blood. The receptors originated from a human donor in good health.

The V gene is TRBV20-1, the J gene TRBJ1-5; TCRdb's D call of TRBD1 is untestable without DNA. There are 15 residues in the CDR3. Germline V gene data show CDR1 as DFQATT and CDR2 as SNEGSKA (reference sequence). CDR3 in amino acids: CSARQGARSNQPQHF.

This clonotype is labeled medium-sized based on frequency. The chain recombines TRBV6-5 with TRBJ2-1; no DNA is available, so the TRBD1 call from TCRdb remains unchecked. Germline V lookup: CDR1 MNHEY, CDR2 SVGAGI. The CDR3 is made up of 15 amino acids. The CDR3 protein is CASSYAGTGEFEQFF.

In terms of frequency, this clonotype is medium-sized. This chain joins TRBV29-1 and TRBJ1-2; TCRdb's D call of TRBD1 is untestable without DNA. The CDR3 extends over 11 amino acids. Germline V CDR1 and CDR2: SQVTM, ANQGSEA. CDR3 region: CSVERGAGYTF.

According to its frequency, this clonotype is medium-sized. The rearrangement uses TRBV5-6 and TRBJ2-1. Germline-derived CDR1 and CDR2 are SGHDT and YYEEEE. The CDR3 length is 16 residues. CDR3 sequence reads: CASSLEWGYSYNEQFF.

This chain joins TRBV27 and TRBJ2-1; checking the TCRdb D call of TRBD1 is not possible without DNA. The CDR3 loop spans 13 amino acids. Germline values: CDR1 MNHEY, CDR2 SMNVEV (reference sequence). The CDR3 loop reads CASNSGVVNEQFF.

This clonotype counts as medium-sized (0.01 to 0.1%) by frequency. This chain links TRBV6-1 with TRBJ2-3; TCRdb proposes TRBD1, but this gene call is untestable without DNA. The CDR3 extends over 15 amino acids. The V gene's germline CDR1 is MNHNS and CDR2 SASEGT. The CDR3: CASRLRGSGTDTQYF.

Frequency places this clonotype as medium-sized. V and J are TRBV6-2 or TRBV6-3 and TRBJ2-2. This CDR3 comprises 13 residues. Germline CDR1 and CDR2: MNHEY and SVGEGT. The chain's CDR3 is CASSYRDTGELFF.

This sequence joins TRBV5-1 and TRBJ2-3; the D call from TCRdb, TRBD1, cannot be confirmed without DNA. CDR3 size: 14 residues. Germline lookup yields CDR1 SGHRS and CDR2 YFSETQ. The CDR3 spells CASSPRQGTDTQYF.

This chain uses TRBV19 with TRBJ1-1; as DNA is missing, the TRBD1 call by TCRdb cannot be tested. The germline CDR1 and CDR2 sequences are LNHDA and SQIVND (reference sequence). The CDR3 spans 14 residues. CDR3 in amino acids: CASSRTGERTEAFF.

This chain joins TRBV30 and TRBJ2-3; checking the TCRdb D call of TRBD1 is not possible without DNA. The CDR3 contains 15 residues. Per the germline V gene, CDR1 is GTSNPN and CDR2 is SVGIG (reference sequence). The CDR3: CAWQLWRGPGDTQYF.

This sequence joins TRBV7-6 and TRBJ2-3. This CDR3 contains 14 residues. The germline CDR1 and CDR2 sequences are SGHVS and FNYEAQ. The CDR3 sequence: CASSLVHSTDTQYF.

The chain is built from TRBV12-3 or TRBV12-4 and TRBJ2-4; TCRdb indicates TRBD2, and absent DNA this call remains unverified. This CDR3 has 15 residues. CDR3 protein: CASTPLTRTFNIQYF.

J is TRBJ1-1 and V is TRBV6-6; checking the TCRdb D call of TRBD1 is not possible without DNA. Germline loops: CDR1 MNHNY, CDR2 SVGAGI (reference sequence). The CDR3 covers 14 residues. The CDR3 is CASKGGPSNTEAFF.

The chain is built from TRBV6-2 or TRBV6-3 and TRBJ2-7; TCRdb proposes TRBD1, but this gene call is untestable without DNA. Germline values: CDR1 MNHEY, CDR2 SVGEGT. The CDR3 has 13 amino acids. CDR3 in amino acids: CASRRDTYYEQYF.

V and J are TRBV7-6 and TRBJ2-5; the TCRdb D gene call, TRBD2, has no DNA to confirm it. Germline V gene sequence: CDR1 SGHVS, CDR2 FNYEAQ. The CDR3 contains 16 residues. The CDR3 is CASSIDSGGHQETQYF. Full variable domain (missing parts from reference TRBV7-6 and TRBJ2-5): GAGVSQSPRYKVTKRGQDVALRCDPISGHVSLYWYRQALGQGPEFLTYFNYEAQQDKSGLPNDRFSAERPEGSISTLTIQRTEQRDSAMYRCASSIDSGGHQETQYFGPGTRLLVL.

By frequency, this clonotype registers medium-sized. This sequence joins TRBV12-3 or TRBV12-4 and TRBJ1-5. This CDR3 region has 13 residues. The CDR3 loop is CASSSGGGQPQHF.

CDR3: CASSYSGQGESPLHF. The chain couples TRBV6-5 to TRBJ1-6; absent DNA, TCRdb's TRBD1 call cannot be checked. Germline loops: CDR1 MNHEY, CDR2 SVGAGI. This CDR3 is 15 amino acids long.

V is TRBV10-3 and J is TRBJ1-1. The CDR3 loop spans 12 amino acids. CDR1 and CDR2 from the germline V gene are ENHRY and SYGVKD. CDR3 protein: CAISEVDSEAFF.

The V call is TRBV7-9, the J call TRBJ2-5; TCRdb reports TRBD1, a call that lacks DNA to check it against. The CDR3 extends over 14 amino acids. The germline V gene encodes CDR1 SEHNR and CDR2 FQNEAQ (reference sequence). The CDR3 here is CASTEAGTEETQYF.

This clonotype shows up as medium-sized (0.01 to 0.1%) by frequency. V is TRBV5-4 and J is TRBJ1-2; no DNA is available, so the TRBD1 call from TCRdb remains unchecked. The CDR3 is made up of 16 amino acids. Germline CDR1 reads SGHNT; CDR2 reads YYREEE (reference sequence). CDR3 sequence reads: CASSYRDSEIYYGYTF.

The chain joins TRBV27 to TRBJ2-2; absent DNA, TCRdb's TRBD2 call cannot be checked. CDR3 length: 13 residues. The germline V gene has CDR1 MNHEY and CDR2 SMNVEV (reference sequence). The chain's CDR3 is CASSWLAGGELFF.

The rearrangement joins TRBV5-1 to TRBJ2-2. This CDR3 is built from 14 residues. Germline values: CDR1 SGHRS, CDR2 YFSETQ. CDR3 in amino acids: CASSLRGNTGELFF. Complete variable domain (other parts from reference TRBV5-1 and TRBJ2-2): KAGVTQTPRYLIKTRGQQVTLSCSPISGHRSVSWYQQTPGQGLQFLFEYFSETQRNKGNFPGRFSGRQFSNSRSEMNVSTLELGDSALYLCASSLRGNTGELFFGEGSRLTVL.

The chain carries TRBV6-2 or TRBV6-3 and TRBJ2-7; there is no DNA to check the TCRdb D call of TRBD1. The CDR3 loop spans 15 amino acids. Germline assignment: CDR1 MNHEY and CDR2 SVGEGT. The CDR3 here is CASRPGQGGNYEQYF.

CDR3 region: CASSFRLVGANDEQFF. V is TRBV6-5 and J is TRBJ2-1. Germline V lookup: CDR1 MNHEY, CDR2 SVGAGI. This CDR3 has 16 amino acids.

Frequency places this clonotype as medium-sized. This rearrangement joins TRBV12-3 or TRBV12-4 to TRBJ2-7. The CDR3 is 13 amino acids. The CDR3 protein is CASSYGLTYEQYF.

The chain is built from TRBV12-3 or TRBV12-4 and TRBJ1-3; the TRBD1 assignment by TCRdb is unverifiable without DNA. This CDR3 comprises 16 residues. This chain's CDR3 is CASSLQRGNSGNTIYF.

The chain joins TRBV7-2 to TRBJ2-1; TCRdb returns TRBD1, unconfirmable since there is no DNA. This CDR3 has 14 residues. Germline V gene data show CDR1 as SGHTA and CDR2 as FQGNSA. CDR3 region: CASSSGFRGNEQFF.

This clonotype is labeled medium-sized based on frequency. CDR3 region: CAISGQGSQYEQYF. The chain is built from TRBV10-3 and TRBJ2-7; TCRdb's D gene call, TRBD1, goes unchecked for lack of DNA. This CDR3 comprises 14 residues. Germline V gene data show CDR1 as ENHRY and CDR2 as SYGVKD.

Its frequency marks this clonotype as medium-sized. The J gene is TRBJ2-1, the V gene TRBV6-2 or TRBV6-3; TCRdb picks TRBD1, but there is no DNA to check that call. CDR1 MNHEY and CDR2 SVGEGT come from the germline V gene. The CDR3 is made up of 15 amino acids. CDR3: CASSLNRGPYNEQFF.

This clonotype ranks as medium-sized (0.01 to 0.1%) in terms of frequency. V and J are TRBV6-1 and TRBJ2-3; lacking DNA, the TRBD2 call made by TCRdb goes unchecked. Germline assignment: CDR1 MNHNS and CDR2 SASEGT. The CDR3 consists of 17 residues. The CDR3: CASSPTTSGAGTDTQYF.

This sequence joins TRBV7-6 and TRBJ2-6; TCRdb lists TRBD1, though no DNA is available to test this call. The germline V gene encodes CDR1 SGHVS and CDR2 FNYEAQ. This CDR3 region has 15 residues. The CDR3 here is CASSQDSTGANVLTF.

This rearrangement joins TRBV5-6 to TRBJ1-6. There are 14 residues in the CDR3. CDR1 is SGHDT and CDR2 is YYEEEE in the germline V gene. The CDR3 sequence is CASSLVANNSPLHF. Together with reference TRBV5-6 and TRBJ1-6, the CDR3 gives the full variable domain: DAGVTQSPTHLIKTRGQQVTLRCSPKSGHDTVSWYQQALGQGPQFIFQYYEEEERQRGNFPDRFSGHQFPNYSSELNVNALLLGDSALYLCASSLVANNSPLHFGNGTRLTVT.